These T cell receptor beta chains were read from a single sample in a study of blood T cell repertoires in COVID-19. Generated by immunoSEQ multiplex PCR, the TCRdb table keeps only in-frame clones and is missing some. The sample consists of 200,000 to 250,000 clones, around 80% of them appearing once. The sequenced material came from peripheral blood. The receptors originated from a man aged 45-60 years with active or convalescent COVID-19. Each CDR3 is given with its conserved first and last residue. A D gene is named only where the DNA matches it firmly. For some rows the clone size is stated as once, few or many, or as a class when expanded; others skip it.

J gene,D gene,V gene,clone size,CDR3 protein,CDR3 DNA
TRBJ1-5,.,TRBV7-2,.,CASSGAQANQPQHF,TGTGCCAGCAGCGGGGCACAGGCGAACCAGCCCCAGCATTTT
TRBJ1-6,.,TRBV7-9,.,CASSLDSGNSPLHF,TGTGCCAGCAGCTTAGACAGTGGTAATTCACCCCTCCACTTT
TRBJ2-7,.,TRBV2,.,CASNPGTYEQYF,TGTGCCAGCAATCCGGGGACCTACGAGCAGTACTTC
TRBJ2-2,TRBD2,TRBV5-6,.,CASSHPTSGSVRTGELFF,TGTGCCAGCAGTCACCCGACTAGCGGGAGTGTTAGAACCGGGGAGCTGTTTTTT
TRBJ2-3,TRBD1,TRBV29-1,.,CSVRQGGTDTQYF,TGCAGCGTACGACAGGGGGGCACAGATACGCAGTATTTT
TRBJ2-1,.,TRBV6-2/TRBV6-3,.,CASSYSRGDYNEQFF,TGTGCCAGCAGTTACTCGAGAGGAGACTACAATGAGCAGTTCTTC
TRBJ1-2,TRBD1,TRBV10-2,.,CASSRQGNYGYTF,TGCGCCAGCAGCAGACAGGGGAACTATGGCTACACCTTC
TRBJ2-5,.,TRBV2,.,CATAGPQETQYF,TGTGCCACCGCGGGACCCCAAGAGACCCAGTACTTC
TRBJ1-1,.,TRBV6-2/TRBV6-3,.,CASSYPATGWTEAFF,TGTGCCAGCAGTTACCCAGCGACGGGTTGGACTGAAGCTTTCTTT
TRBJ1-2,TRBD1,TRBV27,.,CASRRTGGDGYTF,TGTGCCAGCCGCCGGACAGGGGGCGATGGCTACACCTTC
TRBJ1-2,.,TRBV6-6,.,CASSYGTTAINYGYTF,TGTGCCAGCAGTTATGGTACGACAGCAATTAACTATGGCTACACCTTC
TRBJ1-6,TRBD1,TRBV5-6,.,CASSPGTGNNSPLHF,TGTGCCAGCAGCCCCGGGACAGGAAATAATTCACCCCTCCACTTT
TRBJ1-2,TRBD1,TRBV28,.,CASSLRTQGGYGYTF,TGTGCCAGCAGTTTACGCACCCAGGGGGGCTATGGCTACACCTTC
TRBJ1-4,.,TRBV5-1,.,CASSSAATVGGKLFF,TGCGCCAGCAGCTCGGCCGCTACCGTGGGAGGAAAACTGTTTTTT
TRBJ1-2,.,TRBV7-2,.,CASTQNAGPGYTF,TGTGCCAGCACGCAGAACGCAGGGCCTGGCTACACCTTC
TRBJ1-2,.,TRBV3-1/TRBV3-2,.,CASSQVSQGRFSGYGYTF,TGTGCCAGCAGCCAAGTCAGTCAGGGCCGGTTTTCGGGCTATGGCTACACCTTC
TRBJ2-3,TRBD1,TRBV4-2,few,CASSQPTGGSTDTQYF,TGTGCCAGCAGCCAACCTACAGGGGGCAGCACAGATACGCAGTATTTT
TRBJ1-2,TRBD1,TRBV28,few,CASRRPGGDRGYTF,TGTGCCAGCAGACGTCCAGGGGGCGATCGGGGCTACACCTTC
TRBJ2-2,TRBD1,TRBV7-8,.,CASSPRTGGPTGELFF,TGTGCCAGCAGCCCCCGGACAGGGGGTCCCACCGGGGAGCTGTTTTTT
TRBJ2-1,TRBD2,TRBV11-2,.,CASSLVRSGVDEQFF,TGTGCCAGCAGCTTAGTCAGGAGCGGGGTCGATGAGCAGTTCTTC
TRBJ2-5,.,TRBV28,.,CASSGGVWGSRETQYF,TGTGCCAGCAGTGGAGGGGTTTGGGGCTCTAGGGAGACCCAGTACTTC
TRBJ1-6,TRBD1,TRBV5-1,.,CASRVGQGRHSPLHF,TGCGCCAGCAGGGTCGGACAGGGCCGGCATTCACCCCTCCACTTT
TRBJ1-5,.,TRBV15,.,CATSRGQTNQPQHF,TGTGCCACCAGCAGAGGACAGACCAATCAGCCCCAGCATTTT
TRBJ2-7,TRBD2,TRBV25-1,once,CASTKGLAGGYNEQYF,TGTGCCAGCACCAAGGGGCTAGCGGGAGGGTACAACGAGCAGTACTTC
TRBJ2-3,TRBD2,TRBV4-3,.,CASSLGLAGGPDTQYF,TGCGCCAGCAGCCTTGGACTAGCGGGGGGCCCCGATACGCAGTATTTT
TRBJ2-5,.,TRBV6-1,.,CASSDWSAGIRKTQYF,TGTGCCAGCAGTGATTGGAGTGCGGGGATTCGGAAGACCCAGTACTTC
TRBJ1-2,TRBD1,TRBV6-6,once,CASSYGTGGRGYTF,TGTGCCAGCAGTTACGGGACAGGGGGCAGGGGCTACACCTTC
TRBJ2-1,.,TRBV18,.,CASSPVSGRPYNEQFF,TGTGCCAGCTCACCAGTGAGCGGGCGGCCATACAATGAGCAGTTCTTC
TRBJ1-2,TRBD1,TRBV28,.,CASSPSSGQVVYGYTF,TGTGCCAGCAGTCCGTCGTCAGGACAGGTCGTCTATGGCTACACCTTC
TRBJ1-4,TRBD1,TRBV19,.,CASIPSGTGAKKLFF,TGTGCCAGTATCCCCTCCGGGACAGGTGCGAAAAAACTGTTTTTT
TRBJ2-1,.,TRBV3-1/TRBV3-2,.,CASRPEGFYNEQFF,TGTGCCAGCAGACCCGAGGGATTTTACAATGAGCAGTTCTTC
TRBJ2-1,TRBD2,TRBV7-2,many,CASSASGLAGEFF,TGTGCCAGCAGCGCCTCGGGACTAGCGGGTGAGTTCTTC
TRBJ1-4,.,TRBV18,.,CASSPSRNEKLFF,TGTGCCAGCTCACCGTCCCGGAATGAAAAACTGTTTTTT
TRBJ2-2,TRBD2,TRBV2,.,CASSDLAGGPAGELFF,TGTGCCAGCAGTGATCTAGCGGGGGGGCCGGCCGGGGAGCTGTTTTTT
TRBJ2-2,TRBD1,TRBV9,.,CASSLPSGTGESGHPNTGELFF,TGTGCCAGCAGCCTTCCTTCCGGGACAGGGGAGTCGGGGCACCCGAACACCGGGGAGCTGTTTTTT
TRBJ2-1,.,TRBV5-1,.,CASSLVVQNNEQFF,TGCGCCAGCAGCTTGGTCGTACAGAACAATGAGCAGTTCTTC
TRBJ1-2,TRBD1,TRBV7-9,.,CASSRLGQGPHGYTF,TGTGCCAGCAGCAGATTGGGACAGGGCCCCCATGGCTACACCTTC
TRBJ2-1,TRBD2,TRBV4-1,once,CASSRQRTSGNNEQFF,TGCGCCAGCAGCCGACAGAGGACTAGCGGGAACAATGAGCAGTTCTTC
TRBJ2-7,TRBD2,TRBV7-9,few,CASSLAGGYEQYF,TGTGCCAGCAGCTTAGCCGGGGGGTACGAGCAGTACTTC
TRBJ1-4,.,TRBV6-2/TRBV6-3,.,CASSLTPGHWVEKLFF,TGTGCCAGCAGTCTAACTCCGGGACACTGGGTCGAAAAACTGTTTTTT
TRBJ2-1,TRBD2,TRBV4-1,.,CASSSPGGRNEQFF,TGCGCCAGCAGCTCCCCGGGAGGACGGAATGAGCAGTTCTTC
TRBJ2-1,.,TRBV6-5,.,CASSLDGAYNEQFF,TGTGCCAGCAGTCTTGACGGAGCATACAATGAGCAGTTCTTC
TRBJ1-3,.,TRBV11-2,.,CASRATSGGGNTIYF,TGTGCCAGCAGGGCTACATCGGGAGGTGGAAACACCATATATTTT
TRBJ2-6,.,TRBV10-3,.,CAISESGGSGANVLTF,TGTGCCATCAGTGAGTCAGGGGGATCTGGGGCCAACGTCCTGACTTTC
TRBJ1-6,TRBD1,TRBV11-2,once,CASSSSGTGGLTPLHF,TGTGCCAGCAGCAGCTCCGGGACAGGGGGTTTAACACCCCTCCACTTT
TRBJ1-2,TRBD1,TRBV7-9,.,CASIPRDRATVCF,TGTGCCAGCATACCGCGGGACAGGGCCACCGTCTGTTTC
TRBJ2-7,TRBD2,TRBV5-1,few,CASSPTSGVYEQYF,TGCGCCAGCAGCCCGACTAGCGGGGTATACGAGCAGTACTTC